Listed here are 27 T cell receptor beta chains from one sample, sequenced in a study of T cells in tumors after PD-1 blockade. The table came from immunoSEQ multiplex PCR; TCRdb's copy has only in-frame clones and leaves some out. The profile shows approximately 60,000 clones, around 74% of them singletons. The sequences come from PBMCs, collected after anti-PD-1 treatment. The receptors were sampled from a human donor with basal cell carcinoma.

The CDR3 sequence is CASSRGTGSYNSPLHF. Here the CDR3 DNA reads TGTGCCAGCAGCCGGGGGACAGGTAGCTATAATTCACCCCTCCACTTT. V gene TRBV3-1 (or the pseudogene TRBV3-2) combines with J gene TRBJ1-6; 8 nucleotides match TRBD1. The CDR3 totals 16 residues. From germline, CDR1 is LGHDT and CDR2 YNNKEL (reference sequence). With 4 bases clipped from V and 3 bases from J, the junction kept 5 bases outside the gene matches.

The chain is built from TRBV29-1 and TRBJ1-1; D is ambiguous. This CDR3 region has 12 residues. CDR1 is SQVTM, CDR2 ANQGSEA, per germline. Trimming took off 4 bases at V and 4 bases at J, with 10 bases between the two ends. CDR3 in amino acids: CSVVRVLTEAFF. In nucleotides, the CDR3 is TGCAGCGTTGTCCGGGTACTCACTGAAGCTTTCTTT.

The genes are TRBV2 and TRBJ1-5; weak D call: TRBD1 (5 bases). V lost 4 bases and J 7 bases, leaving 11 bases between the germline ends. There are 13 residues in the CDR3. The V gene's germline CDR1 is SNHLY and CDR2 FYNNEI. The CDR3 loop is CASSGQGSQPQHF. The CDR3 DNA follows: TGTGCCAGCAGTGGTCAGGGAAGCCAGCCCCAGCATTTT.

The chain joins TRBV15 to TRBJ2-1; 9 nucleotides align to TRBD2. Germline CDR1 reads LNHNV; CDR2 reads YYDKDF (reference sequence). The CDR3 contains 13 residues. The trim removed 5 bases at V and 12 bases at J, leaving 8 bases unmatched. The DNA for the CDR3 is TGTGCCACCAGCGGCGCGGGGGGGCCGTGGCAGTTCTTC. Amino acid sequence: CATSGAGGPWQFF.

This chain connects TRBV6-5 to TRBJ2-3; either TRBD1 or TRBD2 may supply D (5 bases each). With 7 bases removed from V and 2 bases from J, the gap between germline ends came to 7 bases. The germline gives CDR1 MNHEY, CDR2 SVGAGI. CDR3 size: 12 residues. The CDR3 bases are TGTGCCAGCATCGGGACCACAGATACGCAGTATTTT. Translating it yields CASIGTTDTQYF.

The CDR3 DNA follows: TGTGCCAGCAGCTTAGACGGGACAATTGACGAGCAGTACTTC. Encoded protein: CASSLDGTIDEQYF. V usage is TRBV7-6 and J usage is TRBJ2-7, with D possibly being TRBD1 (6 bases). The length of the CDR3 is 14 residues. The germline CDR1 and CDR2 sequences are SGHVS and FNYEAQ. V lost 1 base and J lost 5, with 12 bases in between.

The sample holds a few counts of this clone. In DNA form, the CDR3 reads TGCAGCGTTGTCGGGGTTGACTATGGCTACACCTTC. It specifies CSVVGVDYGYTF. This chain uses TRBV29-1 with TRBJ1-2; D not certain. The germline CDR1 and CDR2 sequences are SQVTM and ANQGSEA. V gave up 4 bases and J gave up 3 bases, with 9 bases separating them. The CDR3 totals 12 residues.

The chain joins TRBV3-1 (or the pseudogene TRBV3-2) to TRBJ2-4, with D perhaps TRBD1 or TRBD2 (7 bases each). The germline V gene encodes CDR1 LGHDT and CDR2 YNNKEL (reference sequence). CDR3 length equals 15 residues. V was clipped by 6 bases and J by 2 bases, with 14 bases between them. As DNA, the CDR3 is TGTGCCAGCAGAGGGGAGGGGGCACCCAAAAACATTCAGTACTTC. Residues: CASRGEGAPKNIQYF.

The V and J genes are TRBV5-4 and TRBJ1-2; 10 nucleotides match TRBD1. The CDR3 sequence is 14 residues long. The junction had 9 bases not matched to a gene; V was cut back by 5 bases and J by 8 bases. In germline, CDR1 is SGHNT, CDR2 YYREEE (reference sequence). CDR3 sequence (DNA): TGTGCCAGCAGTGCCCGGGACAGGGGTGGAGGCTACACCTTC. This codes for CASSARDRGGGYTF.

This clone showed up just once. The CDR3 DNA sequence: TGTGCCAGCAGGCCCCCCTCAGCGGGCAATGAGCAGTTCTTC. Its translation is CASRPPSAGNEQFF. This rearrangement joins TRBV6-5 to TRBJ2-1, with D possibly matching TRBD2 (6 bases). Germline V gene data show CDR1 as MNHEY and CDR2 as SVGAGI. The length of the CDR3 is 14 residues. With 6 bases removed from V and 6 bases from J, the gap between germline ends came to 15 bases.

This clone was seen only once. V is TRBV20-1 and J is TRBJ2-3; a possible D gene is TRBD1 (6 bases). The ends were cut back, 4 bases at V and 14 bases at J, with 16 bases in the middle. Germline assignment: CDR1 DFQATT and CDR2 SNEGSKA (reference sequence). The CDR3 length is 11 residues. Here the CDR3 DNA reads TGCAGTGCTACATACAGGGATAGGCCGTATTTT. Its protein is CSATYRDRPYF.

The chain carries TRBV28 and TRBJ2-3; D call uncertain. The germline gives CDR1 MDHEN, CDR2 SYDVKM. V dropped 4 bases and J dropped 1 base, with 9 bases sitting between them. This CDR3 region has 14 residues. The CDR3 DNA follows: TGTGCCAGCAGTTCTTCCGGACGCACAGATACGCAGTATTTT. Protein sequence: CASSSSGRTDTQYF.

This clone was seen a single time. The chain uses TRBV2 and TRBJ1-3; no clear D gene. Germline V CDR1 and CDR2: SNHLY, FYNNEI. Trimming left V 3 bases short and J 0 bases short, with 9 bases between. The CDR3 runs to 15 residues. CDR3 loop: CASSDETYSGNTIYF. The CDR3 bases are TGTGCCAGCAGTGATGAGACATACTCTGGAAACACCATATATTTT.

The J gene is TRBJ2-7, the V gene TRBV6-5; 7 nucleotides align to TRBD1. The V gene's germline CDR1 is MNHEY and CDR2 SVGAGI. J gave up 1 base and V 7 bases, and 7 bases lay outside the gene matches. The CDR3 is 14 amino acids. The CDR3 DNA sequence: TGTGCCAGCACACGGGAACAGGGGTCCTACGAGCAGTACTTC. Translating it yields CASTREQGSYEQYF.

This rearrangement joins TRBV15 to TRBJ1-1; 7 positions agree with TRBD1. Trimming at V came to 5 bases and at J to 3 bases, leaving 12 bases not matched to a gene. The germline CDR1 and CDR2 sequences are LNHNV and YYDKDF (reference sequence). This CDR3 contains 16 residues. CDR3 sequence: CATSLQTGRYDTEAFF. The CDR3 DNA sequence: TGTGCCACCAGCCTGCAGACAGGGCGGTATGACACTGAAGCTTTCTTT. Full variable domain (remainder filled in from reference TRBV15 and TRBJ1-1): DAMVIQNPRYQVTQFGKPVTLSCSQTLNHNVMYWYQQKSSQAPKLLFHYYDKDFNNEADTPDNFQSRRPNTSFCFLDIRSPGLGDTAMYLCATSLQTGRYDTEAFFGQGTRLTVV.

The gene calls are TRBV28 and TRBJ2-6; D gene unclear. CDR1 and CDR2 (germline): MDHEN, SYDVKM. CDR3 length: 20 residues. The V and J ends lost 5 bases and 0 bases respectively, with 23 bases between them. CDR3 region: CASSILGHTKLNSGANVLTF. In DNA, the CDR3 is TGTGCCAGCAGTATCCTCGGGCATACCAAACTCAACTCTGGGGCCAACGTCCTGACTTTC.

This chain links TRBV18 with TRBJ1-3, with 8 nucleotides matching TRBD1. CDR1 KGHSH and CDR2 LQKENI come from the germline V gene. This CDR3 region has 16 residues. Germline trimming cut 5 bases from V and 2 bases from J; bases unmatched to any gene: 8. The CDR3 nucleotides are TGTGCCAGCTCAAGCACTCGGACAGGGCCTGGAAACACCATATATTTT. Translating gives CASSSTRTGPGNTIYF.

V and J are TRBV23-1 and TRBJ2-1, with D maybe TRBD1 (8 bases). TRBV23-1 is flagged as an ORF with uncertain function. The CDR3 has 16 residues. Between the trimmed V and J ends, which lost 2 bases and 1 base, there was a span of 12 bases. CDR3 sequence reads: CASSQGGDRSYNEQFF. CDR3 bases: TGCGCCAGCAGTCAAGGGGGGGACAGGTCCTACAATGAGCAGTTCTTC.

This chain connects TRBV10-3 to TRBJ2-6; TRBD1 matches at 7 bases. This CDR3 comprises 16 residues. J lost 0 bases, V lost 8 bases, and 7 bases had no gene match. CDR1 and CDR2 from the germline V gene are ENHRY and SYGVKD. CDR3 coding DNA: TGTGCCATCGGACGGGACAGTAGCTCTGGGGCCAACGTCCTGACTTTC. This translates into CAIGRDSSSGANVLTF.

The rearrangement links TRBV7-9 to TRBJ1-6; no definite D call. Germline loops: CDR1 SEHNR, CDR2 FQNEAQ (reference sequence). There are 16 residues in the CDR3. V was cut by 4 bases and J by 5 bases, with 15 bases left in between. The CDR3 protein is CASSSTDFIHNSPLHF. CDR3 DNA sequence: TGTGCCAGCAGCTCGACGGACTTTATCCATAATTCACCCCTCCACTTT.

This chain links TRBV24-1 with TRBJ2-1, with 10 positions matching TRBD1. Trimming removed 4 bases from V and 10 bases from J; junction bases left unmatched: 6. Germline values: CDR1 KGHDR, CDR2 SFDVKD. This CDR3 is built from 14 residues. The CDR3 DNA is TGTGCCACCAGTGACCGGGACAGGGGTGGGGAGCAGTTCTTC. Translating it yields CATSDRDRGGEQFF.

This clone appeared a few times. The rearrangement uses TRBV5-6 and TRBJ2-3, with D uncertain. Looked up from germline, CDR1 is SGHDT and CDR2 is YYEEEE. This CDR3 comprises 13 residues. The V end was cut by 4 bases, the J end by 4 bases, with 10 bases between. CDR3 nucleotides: TGTGCCAGCAGCGTGAGAAGGGCAGATACGCAGTATTTT. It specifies CASSVRRADTQYF.

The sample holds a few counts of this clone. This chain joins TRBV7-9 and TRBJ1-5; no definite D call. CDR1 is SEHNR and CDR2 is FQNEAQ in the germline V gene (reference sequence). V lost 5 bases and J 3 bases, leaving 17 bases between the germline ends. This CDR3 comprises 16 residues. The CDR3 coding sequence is TGTGCCAGCAGCCCCTCTGGTGGGGAGTTCAATCAGCCCCAGCATTTT. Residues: CASSPSGGEFNQPQHF.

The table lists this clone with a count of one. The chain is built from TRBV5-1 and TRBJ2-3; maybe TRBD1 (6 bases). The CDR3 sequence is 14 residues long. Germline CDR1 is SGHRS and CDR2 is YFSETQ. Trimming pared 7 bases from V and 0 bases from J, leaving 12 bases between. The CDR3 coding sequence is TGCGCCAGCCACAGGGAAAAAAGCACAGATACGCAGTATTTT. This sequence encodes CASHREKSTDTQYF.

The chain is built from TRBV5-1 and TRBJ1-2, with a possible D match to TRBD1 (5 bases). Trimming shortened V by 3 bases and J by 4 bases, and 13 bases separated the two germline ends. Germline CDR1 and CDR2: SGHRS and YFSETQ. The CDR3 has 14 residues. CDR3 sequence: CASSSTGVGYGYTF. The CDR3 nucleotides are TGCGCCAGCAGCTCAACAGGTGTCGGCTATGGCTACACCTTC.

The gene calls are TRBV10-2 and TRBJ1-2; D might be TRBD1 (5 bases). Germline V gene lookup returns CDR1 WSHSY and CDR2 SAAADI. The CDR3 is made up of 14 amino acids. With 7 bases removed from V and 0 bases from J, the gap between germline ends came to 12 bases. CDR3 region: CASTAGPANYGYTF. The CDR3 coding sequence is TGCGCCAGCACCGCGGGACCCGCTAACTATGGCTACACCTTC.

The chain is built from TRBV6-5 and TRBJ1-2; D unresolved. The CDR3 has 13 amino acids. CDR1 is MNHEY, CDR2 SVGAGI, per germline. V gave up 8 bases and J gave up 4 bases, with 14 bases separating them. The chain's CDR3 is CASLPRVGYGYTF. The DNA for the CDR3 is TGTGCCAGCCTCCCGAGAGTCGGCTATGGCTACACCTTC.